What follows are 26 T cell receptor beta chains derived from one specimen sequenced in a study of CD8 T cells in ankylosing spondylitis. From the 5' RACE reads, TCRdb called clonotypes with MiXCR, one entry per CDR3 protein. The sample holds approximately 200,000 distinct CDR3 sequences; over 10% are singletons and the top ten take 15% to 20%. Sample: blood, either unsorted or a sorted T cell fraction (not recorded which). These receptors came from a male donor with ankylosing spondylitis or in good health (not recorded which).

The chain uses TRBV29-1 and TRBJ2-1; the D is unclear. Germline CDR1 is SQVTM and CDR2 is ANQGSEA. The CDR3 loop spans 19 amino acids. Trimming cost V 2 bases and J 0 bases, with 23 bases left between them. CDR3 nucleotide sequence: TGCAGCGTTGAATATATGGACGGTATTGAATCTCGCTCCTACAATGAGCAGTTCTTC. Translated, it gives CSVEYMDGIESRSYNEQFF.

In this sample, this clonotype turned up a few times. The CDR3 coding sequence is TGTGCCAGAGAGGGATCAGGGGGCTTGGCGAACACTGAAGCTTTCTTT. It translates to CAREGSGGLANTEAFF. The chain couples TRBV2 to TRBJ1-1; 8 bases are a match to TRBD1. The trim removed 9 bases at V and 1 base at J, leaving 13 bases unmatched. Looked up from germline, CDR1 is SNHLY and CDR2 is FYNNEI. The CDR3 runs to 16 residues.

This clonotype is classed as medium-sized. This sequence joins TRBV29-1 and TRBJ2-1; D is perhaps TRBD1 (6 bases). The V end was cut by 3 bases, the J end by 3 bases, with 15 bases between. The CDR3 runs to 15 residues. CDR1 and CDR2 (germline): SQVTM, ANQGSEA. The CDR3 region is CSVDAGAGDYNEQFF. The CDR3 coding sequence is TGCAGCGTTGACGCAGGGGCTGGGGACTACAATGAGCAGTTCTTC.

V and J are TRBV6-1 and TRBJ2-7, with no clear D. CDR1 and CDR2 from the germline V gene are MNHNS and SASEGT. The CDR3 has 12 residues. Trimming cost V 4 bases and J 2 bases, with 6 bases left between them. The CDR3 sequence is CASSVSPYEQYF. CDR3 bases: TGTGCCAGCAGTGTATCCCCCTACGAGCAGTACTTC.

V is TRBV4-1 and J is TRBJ2-3; 8 bases line up with TRBD2. J gave up 6 bases and V 0 bases, and 11 bases lay outside the gene matches. The CDR3 runs 17 residues. CDR1 and CDR2 from the germline V gene are MGHRA and YSYEKL. CDR3 in DNA: TGCGCCAGCAGCCAAGAGGATACAGCGGGGGACAAGGATACGCAGTATTTT. It is translated as CASSQEDTAGDKDTQYF.

This clonotype was seen only a few times. The chain is built from TRBV4-1 and TRBJ2-1; a weak D match, TRBD1 (6 bases). CDR3 length equals 15 residues. V was cut by 4 bases and J by 4 bases, with 14 bases left in between. Germline CDR1 reads MGHRA; CDR2 reads YSYEKL. The CDR3 here is CASSLRDTLYNEQFF. In nucleotides, the CDR3 is TGCGCCAGCAGCCTACGGGACACCCTATACAATGAGCAGTTCTTC.

There are a few counts of this clonotype. V gene TRBV28 combines with J gene TRBJ2-7, with D tentatively TRBD1 or TRBD2 (6 bases each). The CDR3 is 14 amino acids. The V end was cut by 2 bases, the J end by 5 bases, with 13 bases between. CDR1 MDHEN and CDR2 SYDVKM come from the germline V gene. The DNA of the CDR3 is TGTGCCAGCAGTTTAAGGCCGGGGGCGGACGAGCAGTACTTC. Protein product: CASSLRPGADEQYF.

Only a few counts were recorded for this clonotype. The chain has TRBV6-1 and TRBJ2-1, with a tentative D call TRBD2 (6 bases). The germline gives CDR1 MNHNS, CDR2 SASEGT. This CDR3 spans 15 amino acids. Trimming took 7 bases from V and 3 from J, leaving 16 bases between them. CDR3 protein: CASTTEEGNYNEQFF. The CDR3 bases are TGTGCCAGCACCACAGAGGAGGGTAACTACAATGAGCAGTTCTTC.

The rearrangement links TRBV12-3 or TRBV12-4 to TRBJ1-2; D is perhaps TRBD1 (6 bases). This CDR3 has 14 amino acids. The germline V and J ends were trimmed by 7 bases and 5 bases, with 17 bases remaining between them. The CDR3 nucleotides read TGTGCCAGCACCACCTCCGGGACACCTTATGGCTACACCTTC. Protein product: CASTTSGTPYGYTF.

This clonotype came up a few times. This chain uses TRBV25-1 with TRBJ2-7; D may be TRBD2 (6 bases). Germline V gene sequence: CDR1 MGHDK, CDR2 SYGVNS. Trimming took off 6 bases at V and 3 bases at J, with 15 bases between the two ends. The CDR3 spans 14 residues. CDR3 nucleotides: TGTGCCAGCAGCGATAAGGGACTCGGCTACGAGCAGTACTTC. Its translation: CASSDKGLGYEQYF.

The V gene is TRBV24-1, the J gene TRBJ1-1; D not resolved. This CDR3 spans 13 amino acids. V was trimmed by 3 bases and J by 1 base, leaving 5 bases between them. Per the germline V gene, CDR1 is KGHDR and CDR2 is SFDVKD. The CDR3 loop reads CATSDTRNTEAFF. CDR3 sequence (DNA): TGTGCCACCAGTGATACCCGGAACACTGAAGCTTTCTTT.

Concerning this clonotype itself: This may stem from a read error, because a much larger clone lies one nucleotide away. V is TRBV12-3 or TRBV12-4 and J is TRBJ2-7; no clear D. This CDR3 has 13 residues. V dropped 3 bases and J dropped 2 bases, with 8 bases sitting between them. The CDR3: CASSFARAYEQYF. The DNA of the CDR3 is TGTGCCAGCAGTTTCGCTAGGGCCTACGAGCAGTACTTC.

In its sample, this clonotype was seen many times. The chain links TRBV6-1 to TRBJ1-5, with 8 bases matching TRBD1. The CDR3 consists of 18 residues. Trimming cost V 2 bases and J 7 bases; bases outside gene matches: 16. From germline, CDR1 is MNHNS and CDR2 SASEGT. This CDR3 is CASSEFRGRGSTQQPQHF. In DNA form, the CDR3 reads TGTGCCAGCAGTGAATTCAGGGGGCGCGGGAGTACCCAGCAGCCCCAGCATTTT.

Points on this clonotype: One junction end disagrees with the germline gene, perhaps due to a read error. The chain uses TRBV6-4 and TRBJ2-1; TRBD1 might be the D (6 bases). Germline V gene data show CDR1 as MRHNA and CDR2 as SNTAGT. CDR3 size: 17 residues. The CDR3 nucleotides read TGTGCCAGCAGTGACTCGAGTTGGACGGGTATCGTTGGGGGCATAGTCTTC. Protein sequence: CASSDSSWTGIVGGIVF.

This clonotype was detected a few times. The rearrangement joins TRBV7-9 to TRBJ2-7; 8 bases are a match to TRBD2. CDR3 length equals 16 residues. The germline V gene has CDR1 SEHNR and CDR2 FQNEAQ (reference sequence). V gave up 3 bases and J gave up 0 bases; unmatched junction bases: 7. CDR3 protein: CASSFVPGTSSYEQYF. The CDR3 DNA reads TGTGCCAGCAGCTTCGTCCCCGGGACTAGCTCCTACGAGCAGTACTTC.

V is TRBV4-1 and J is TRBJ2-3, with D uncertain. This CDR3 contains 16 residues. The germline V and J ends were trimmed by 3 bases and 0 bases, with 13 bases remaining between them. Germline CDR1 reads MGHRA; CDR2 reads YSYEKL. The CDR3 DNA is TGCGCCAGCAGCCAGCTACGGTTCCGGAGCACAGATACGCAGTATTTT. The encoded protein is CASSQLRFRSTDTQYF.

This chain uses TRBV27 with TRBJ1-2, with D perhaps TRBD1 (5 bases). V gave up 3 bases and J gave up 8 bases, with 13 bases separating them. This CDR3 is 13 amino acids long. Germline V CDR1 and CDR2: MNHEY, SMNVEV (reference sequence). The CDR3 protein is CASSFGIGAGYTF. The CDR3 coding sequence is TGTGCCAGCAGTTTTGGCATCGGGGCCGGCTACACCTTC.

There are many counts of this clonotype. The rearrangement links TRBV13 to TRBJ2-7; 11 bases line up with TRBD1. The CDR3 extends over 14 amino acids. J gave up 3 bases and V 5 bases, and 3 bases lay outside the gene matches. The V gene's germline CDR1 is PRHDT and CDR2 FYEKMQ (reference sequence). CDR3 DNA sequence: TGTGCCAGCAGCCGGACAGGGGGCTTCTACGAGCAGTACTTC. Its protein product is CASSRTGGFYEQYF. The whole variable domain, filled in from reference TRBV13 and TRBJ2-7, reads AAGVIQSPRHLIKEKRETATLKCYPIPRHDTVYWYQQGPGQDPQFLISFYEKMQSDKGSIPDRFSAQQFSDYHSELNMSSLELGDSALYFCASSRTGGFYEQYFGPGTRLTVT.

J is TRBJ2-3 and V is TRBV3-1; 8 bases align to TRBD2. This CDR3 spans 16 amino acids. J was trimmed by 4 bases and V by 4 bases; bases with no gene match: 10. Germline-derived CDR1 and CDR2 are LGHDT and YNNKEL (reference sequence). CDR3 region: CASSRGTRDFPDTQYF. For the CDR3, the DNA is TGTGCCAGCAGCCGGGGGACTAGAGATTTTCCAGATACGCAGTATTTT.

The chain links TRBV7-9 to TRBJ2-2; 9 bases are shared with TRBD2. Germline V lookup: CDR1 SEHNR, CDR2 FQNEAQ (reference sequence). The CDR3 totals 16 residues. J lost 1 base, V lost 5 bases, and 5 bases had no gene match. CDR3 coding DNA: TGTGCCAGCAGCCCTCGACTAGCGGAGAACACCGGGGAGCTGTTTTTT. Its translation is CASSPRLAENTGELFF.

This clonotype was observed a few times. The CDR3 loop reads CASSYQRQDEAFF. Here the CDR3 DNA reads TGTGCCAGCAGCTACCAGAGACAAGATGAAGCTTTCTTT. The rearrangement links TRBV6-2 or TRBV6-3 to TRBJ1-1; D ambiguous. V lost 6 bases, J lost 7 bases, and 15 bases lay in between. CDR1 and CDR2 from the germline V gene are MNHEY and SVGEGT. This CDR3 contains 13 residues.

The J gene is TRBJ2-7, the V gene TRBV7-9, with 8 positions matching TRBD1. V lost 5 bases to trimming and J lost 3 bases; unmatched junction nucleotides: 12. CDR1 is SEHNR and CDR2 is FQNEAQ in the germline V gene (reference sequence). This CDR3 is 16 amino acids long. This CDR3 is CASSPPTGEDVYEQYF. Written as DNA, the CDR3 is TGTGCCAGCAGCCCCCCGACAGGGGAGGATGTCTACGAGCAGTACTTC.

The J gene is TRBJ1-1, the V gene TRBV20-1; weak D call: TRBD1 (5 bases). The CDR3 sequence is 12 residues long. V gave up 7 bases and J gave up 1 base, with 10 bases separating them. CDR1 is DFQATT, CDR2 SNEGSKA, per germline (reference sequence). The CDR3: CSVRVRNTEAFF. The CDR3 DNA reads TGCAGTGTCAGGGTCAGGAACACTGAAGCTTTCTTT.

V gene TRBV7-2 combines with J gene TRBJ2-5; no clear D gene. The CDR3 has 15 amino acids. Germline values: CDR1 SGHTA, CDR2 FQGNSA. The ends were cut back, 2 bases at V and 9 bases at J, with 19 bases in the middle. The CDR3 protein is CASSLSSLTGPAQYF. The CDR3 region has the DNA TGTGCCAGCAGCTTATCATCTCTAACTGGCCCGGCCCAGTACTTC.

This clonotype is judged medium-sized. V gene TRBV18 combines with J gene TRBJ2-1, with TRBD2 matching 11 bases. Germline trimming cut 6 bases from V and 9 bases from J; bases unmatched to any gene: 31. This CDR3 has 22 residues. Germline lookup yields CDR1 KGHSH and CDR2 LQKENI. The CDR3 region is CASSEGQFLAGGGPGFSSEQFF. In DNA, the CDR3 is TGTGCCAGCTCTGAGGGACAGTTTCTAGCGGGAGGAGGGCCCGGATTCTCTAGTGAGCAGTTCTTC.

This chain links TRBV11-2 with TRBJ2-7, with 10 bases aligning to TRBD1. J gave up 3 bases and V 5 bases, and 7 bases lay outside the gene matches. Germline values: CDR1 SGHAT, CDR2 FQNNGV. The CDR3 is made up of 15 amino acids. CDR3 region: CASSTHRDRGYEQYF. For the CDR3, the DNA is TGTGCCAGCAGCACACACCGGGACAGGGGCTACGAGCAGTACTTC.